These 17 T cell receptor beta chains were all obtained from the same sample, sequenced in a study of T-cell reconstitution after alpha-beta-depleted transplantation in children. This sample's TCRbeta library carried unique molecular identifier barcodes. Each CDR3 protein gets one entry after TCRdb re-called the PCR reads with MiXCR. The sample lists approximately 200,000 distinct CDR3 sequences; roughly 15% were seen once. Sequencing used PBMCs from the stem cell graft donor, obtained from the stem cell graft. These receptors were obtained from a human donor who donated a stem cell graft to a child with acute lymphoblastic leukemia.

This clonotype was counted many times. This chain links TRBV12-3 or TRBV12-4 with TRBJ2-1, with 11 bases lining up with TRBD2. CDR3 length: 16 amino acids. The V gene end was trimmed by 5 bases and the J gene end by 5 bases; junction bases not matched to a gene: 8. CDR3 coding DNA: TGTGCCAGCAGTCCCGCCGGGACTAGCGGACACAATGAGCAGTTCTTC. It translates to CASSPAGTSGHNEQFF.

The chain combines TRBV10-1 with TRBJ1-1; no clear D gene. Germline V gene lookup returns CDR1 WNHNN and CDR2 SYGVQD (reference sequence). The CDR3 covers 13 residues. The V end was cut by 2 bases, the J end by 2 bases, with 6 bases between. The CDR3 DNA reads TGCGCCAGCAGTGAGACGGAAAACACTGAAGCTTTCTTT. This codes for CASSETENTEAFF.

This clonotype was detected many times. The gene calls are TRBV5-4 and TRBJ2-7; 10 bases line up with TRBD2. With 0 bases clipped from V and 7 bases from J, the junction kept 7 bases outside the gene matches. CDR1 and CDR2 from the germline V gene are SGHNT and YYREEE (reference sequence). This CDR3 has 15 residues. The CDR3 region has the DNA TGTGCCAGCAGCTTGGGTGGGACTAGCGTGGGGGAGCAGTACTTC. Its translation is CASSLGGTSVGEQYF.

The chain has TRBV10-3 and TRBJ2-5; D gene ambiguous. The germline V and J ends were trimmed by 0 bases and 7 bases, with 6 bases remaining between them. The CDR3 is made up of 12 amino acids. In germline, CDR1 is ENHRY, CDR2 SYGVKD. CDR3 nucleotides: TGTGCCATCAGTGAGTCGGTAGTGACCCAGTACTTC. Translated, it gives CAISESVVTQYF.

This clonotype was observed at least ten times. The chain couples TRBV7-2 to TRBJ2-7, with D possibly being TRBD1 or TRBD2 (5 bases each). Germline V gives CDR1 SGHTA, CDR2 FQGNSA. The CDR3 loop spans 13 amino acids. The V end lost 1 base, the J end lost 6 bases, and 10 bases lay between the germline ends. The chain's CDR3 is CASSLDQGREQYF. CDR3 sequence (DNA): TGTGCCAGCAGCTTAGATCAGGGACGCGAGCAGTACTTC.

This clonotype has ten or more counts. V usage is TRBV29-1 and J usage is TRBJ2-1; possible D gene TRBD2, 5 bases. Germline CDR1 is SQVTM and CDR2 is ANQGSEA. The CDR3 length is 12 residues. With 5 bases removed from V and 9 bases from J, the gap between germline ends came to 14 bases. CDR3 region: CSVLGEDSEQFF. The CDR3 DNA is TGCAGCGTTCTGGGAGAGGACTCTGAGCAGTTCTTC.

This clonotype was observed many times. Compared with germline, one end of the junction differs, possibly owing to a read error. The chain is built from TRBV11-2 and TRBJ2-1; 11 nucleotides align to TRBD1. Germline V gives CDR1 SGHAT, CDR2 FQNNGV. The CDR3 contains 13 residues. CDR3 DNA sequence: TGTGCCAGCAGCTTATCCGGACAGGGGGCTTCGGTCTTC. Its protein product is CASSLSGQGASVF.

This clonotype was observed at least ten times. At one boundary the junction diverges from the germline segment, which might be a read error. This rearrangement joins TRBV7-9 to TRBJ2-7; unclear D gene. The germline gives CDR1 SEHNR, CDR2 FQNEAQ (reference sequence). CDR3 length: 12 residues. The CDR3 bases are TGTGCCAGCAGCTTAGTCGATAGCCGGATGACCTTC. Translation gives CASSLVDSRMTF.

This clonotype showed up many times. The V call is TRBV20-1, the J call TRBJ2-1; D is perhaps TRBD1 (5 bases). The V gene lost 5 bases and the J gene lost 0 bases, with 14 bases spanning the gap. CDR3 size: 15 residues. Germline lookup yields CDR1 DFQATT and CDR2 SNEGSKA (reference sequence). The CDR3 DNA reads as TGCAGTGCTTATTTGACAGCTTCCTCCTACAATGAGCAGTTCTTC. It codes for CSAYLTASSYNEQFF.

This clonotype was detected many times. J is TRBJ2-2 and V is TRBV19; TRBD1 agrees at 7 bases. From germline, CDR1 is LNHDA and CDR2 SQIVND (reference sequence). The CDR3 has 15 amino acids. The J segment lost 3 bases and the V segment lost 2 bases, leaving 3 bases of the junction unmatched. This chain's CDR3 is CASSITGAYTGELFF. DNA for the CDR3: TGTGCCAGTAGTATAACAGGGGCATACACCGGGGAGCTGTTTTTT.

This clonotype was detected ten times or more. The CDR3 spells CASRPGRLSGANVLTF. For the CDR3, the DNA is TGTGCCAGCAGGCCGGGACGCCTCTCTGGGGCCAACGTCCTGACTTTC. This chain uses TRBV12-3 or TRBV12-4 with TRBJ2-6; either TRBD1 or TRBD2 may fit D (5 bases each). The length of the CDR3 is 16 residues. The V end lost 6 bases, the J end lost 0 bases, and 12 bases lay between the germline ends.

This clonotype came up a few times. The chain recombines TRBV12-3 or TRBV12-4 with TRBJ2-5; possibly TRBD2 for D (6 bases). Trimming stripped 6 bases from V and 4 bases from J, with 12 bases between. The CDR3 runs to 13 residues. The CDR3 protein is CASRYGGGETQYF. The CDR3 coding sequence is TGTGCCAGCAGGTACGGGGGAGGAGAGACCCAGTACTTC.

This clonotype was seen ten or more times. The chain joins TRBV20-1 to TRBJ2-3; D unresolved. The CDR3 covers 14 residues. The V gene's germline CDR1 is DFQATT and CDR2 SNEGSKA (reference sequence). Trimming took off 1 base at V and 4 bases at J, with 12 bases between the two ends. In DNA form, the CDR3 reads TGCAGTGCTAGAGGCTACCAGTCGGCAGATACGCAGTATTTT. Its protein is CSARGYQSADTQYF.

The chain has TRBV20-1 and TRBJ1-5; D remains unclear. The CDR3 is made up of 14 amino acids. Germline values: CDR1 DFQATT, CDR2 SNEGSKA (reference sequence). V dropped 6 bases and J dropped 7 bases, with 19 bases sitting between them. In DNA, the CDR3 is TGCAGTGCACGATCCTCCGTGGCGATCCAGCCCCAGCATTTT. Its protein is CSARSSVAIQPQHF.

The V and J genes are TRBV12-3 or TRBV12-4 and TRBJ2-1; 7 bases line up with TRBD2. The CDR3 is 15 amino acids. V was clipped by 4 bases and J by 3 bases; unmatched bases: 6. Here the CDR3 reads CASSSSSGNYNEQFF. CDR3 bases: TGTGCCAGCAGTTCCTCTAGCGGCAACTACAATGAGCAGTTCTTC.

This clonotype showed up many times. The V and J genes are TRBV7-9 and TRBJ2-1; D call uncertain. Germline lookup yields CDR1 SEHNR and CDR2 FQNEAQ (reference sequence). This CDR3 has 14 residues. V lost 2 bases and J lost 5, with 10 bases in between. CDR3 loop: CASSLSFNHNEQFF. CDR3 DNA sequence: TGTGCCAGCAGCTTAAGCTTCAACCACAATGAGCAGTTCTTC.

The rearrangement uses TRBV18 and TRBJ2-1; possibly TRBD2 for D (5 bases). Per the germline V gene, CDR1 is KGHSH and CDR2 is LQKENI. The V gene lost 2 bases and the J gene lost 10 bases, with 12 bases spanning the gap. This CDR3 region has 13 residues. CDR3 DNA: TGTGCCAGCTCACCAACGACCGAGGGAGAGCAGTTCTTC. It encodes CASSPTTEGEQFF.